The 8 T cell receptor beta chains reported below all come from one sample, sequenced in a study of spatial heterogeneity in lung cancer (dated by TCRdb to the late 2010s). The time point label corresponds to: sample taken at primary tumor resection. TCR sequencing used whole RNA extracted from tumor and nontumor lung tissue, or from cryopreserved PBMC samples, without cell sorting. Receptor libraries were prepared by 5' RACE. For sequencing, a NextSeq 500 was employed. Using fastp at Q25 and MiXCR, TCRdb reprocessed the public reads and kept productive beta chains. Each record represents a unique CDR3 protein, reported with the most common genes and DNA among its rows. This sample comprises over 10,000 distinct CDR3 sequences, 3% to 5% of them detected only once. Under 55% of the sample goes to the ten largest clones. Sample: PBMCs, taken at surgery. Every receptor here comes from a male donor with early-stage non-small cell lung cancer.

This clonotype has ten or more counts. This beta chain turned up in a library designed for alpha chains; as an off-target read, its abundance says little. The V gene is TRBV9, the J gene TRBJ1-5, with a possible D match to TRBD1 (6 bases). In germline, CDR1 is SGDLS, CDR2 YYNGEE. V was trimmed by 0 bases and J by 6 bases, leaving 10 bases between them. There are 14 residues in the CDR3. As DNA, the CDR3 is TGTGCCAGCAGCGTAGAACAGGGCGGTCAGCCCCAGCATTTT. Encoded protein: CASSVEQGGQPQHF.

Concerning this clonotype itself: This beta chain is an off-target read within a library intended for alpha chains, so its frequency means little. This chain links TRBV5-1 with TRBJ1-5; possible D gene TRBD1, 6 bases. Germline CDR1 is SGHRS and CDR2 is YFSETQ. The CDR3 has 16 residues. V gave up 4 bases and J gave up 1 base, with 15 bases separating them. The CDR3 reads CASSQRTAESNQPQHF. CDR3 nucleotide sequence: TGCGCCAGCAGCCAACGGACAGCGGAGAGCAATCAGCCCCAGCATTTT.

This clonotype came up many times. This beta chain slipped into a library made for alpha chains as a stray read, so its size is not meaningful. The CDR3, as DNA: TGTGCCAGCAGCCTCCGGACTAGCGGGAGGGCCCGTGAGCAGTTCTTC. This gives the protein CASSLRTSGRAREQFF. The chain couples TRBV7-9 to TRBJ2-1, with 15 bases fitting TRBD2. V dropped 5 bases and J dropped 9; count of bases not matched to a gene: 8. The CDR3 is 16 residues long. Looked up from germline, CDR1 is SEHNR and CDR2 is FQNEAQ (reference sequence).

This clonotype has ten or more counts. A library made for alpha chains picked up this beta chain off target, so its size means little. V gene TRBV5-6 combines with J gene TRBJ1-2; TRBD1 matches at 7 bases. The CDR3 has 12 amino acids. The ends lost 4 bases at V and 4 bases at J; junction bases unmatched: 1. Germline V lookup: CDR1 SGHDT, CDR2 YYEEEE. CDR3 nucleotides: TGTGCCAGCAGCCCAGGGGGCTATGGCTACACCTTC. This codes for CASSPGGYGYTF.

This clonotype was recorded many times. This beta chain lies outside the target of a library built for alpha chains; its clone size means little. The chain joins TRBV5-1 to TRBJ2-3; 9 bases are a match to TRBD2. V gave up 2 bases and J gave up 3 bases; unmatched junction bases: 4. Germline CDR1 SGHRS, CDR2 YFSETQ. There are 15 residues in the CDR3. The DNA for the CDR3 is TGCGCCAGCAGCTTCAAGGCGGGAGGGACAGATACGCAGTATTTT. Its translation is CASSFKAGGTDTQYF.

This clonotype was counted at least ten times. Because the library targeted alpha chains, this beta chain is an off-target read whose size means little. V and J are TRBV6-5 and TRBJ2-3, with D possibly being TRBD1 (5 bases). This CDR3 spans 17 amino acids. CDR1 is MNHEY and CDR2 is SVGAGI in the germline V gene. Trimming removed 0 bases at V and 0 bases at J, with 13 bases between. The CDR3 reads CASSYSRTRSSTDTQYF. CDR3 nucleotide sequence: TGTGCCAGCAGTTACTCGAGGACACGATCTAGCACAGATACGCAGTATTTT.

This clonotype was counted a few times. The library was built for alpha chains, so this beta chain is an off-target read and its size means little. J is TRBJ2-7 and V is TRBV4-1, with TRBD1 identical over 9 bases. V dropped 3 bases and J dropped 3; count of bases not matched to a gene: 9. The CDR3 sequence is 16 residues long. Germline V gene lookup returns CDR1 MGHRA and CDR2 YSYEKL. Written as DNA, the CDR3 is TGCGCCAGCAGCCAGGACGGCGGGACAGGGTACTACGAGCAGTACTTC. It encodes CASSQDGGTGYYEQYF.

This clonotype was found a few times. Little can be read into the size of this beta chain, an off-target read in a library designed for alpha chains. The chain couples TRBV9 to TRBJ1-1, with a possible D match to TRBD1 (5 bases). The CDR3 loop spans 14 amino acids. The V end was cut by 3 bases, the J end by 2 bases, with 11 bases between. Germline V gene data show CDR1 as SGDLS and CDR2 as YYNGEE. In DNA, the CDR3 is TGTGCCAGCAGCGCGTTACAGGAAAACACTGAAGCTTTCTTT. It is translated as CASSALQENTEAFF.